This T cell receptor (beta chain) is drawn from a study of blood T cell repertoires in COVID-19. Overall study context: Samples representing acute and convalescent COVID-19 were sourced from the United States, Italy and Spain.

With 1 base clipped from V and 4 bases from J, the junction kept 5 bases outside the gene matches. CDR3 length: 15 residues. Germline CDR1 and CDR2: LGHDT and YNNKEL (reference sequence). Using immunoSEQ multiplex PCR, the repertoire was profiled, and TCRdb retains in-frame clones only, with some absent. The sample records more than 200,000 clones, around 84% being singletons. The sequence came from a man aged 45 to 65 with COVID-19, enrolled during active disease. The sample taken for sequencing was peripheral blood. V and J are TRBV3-1 (or the pseudogene TRBV3-2) and TRBJ2-7; 9 nucleotides match TRBD2. For the CDR3, the DNA is TGTGCCAGCAGCCAAGGACATAGCGGGAGTTACGAGCAGTACTTC. Encoded protein: CASSQGHSGSYEQYF.